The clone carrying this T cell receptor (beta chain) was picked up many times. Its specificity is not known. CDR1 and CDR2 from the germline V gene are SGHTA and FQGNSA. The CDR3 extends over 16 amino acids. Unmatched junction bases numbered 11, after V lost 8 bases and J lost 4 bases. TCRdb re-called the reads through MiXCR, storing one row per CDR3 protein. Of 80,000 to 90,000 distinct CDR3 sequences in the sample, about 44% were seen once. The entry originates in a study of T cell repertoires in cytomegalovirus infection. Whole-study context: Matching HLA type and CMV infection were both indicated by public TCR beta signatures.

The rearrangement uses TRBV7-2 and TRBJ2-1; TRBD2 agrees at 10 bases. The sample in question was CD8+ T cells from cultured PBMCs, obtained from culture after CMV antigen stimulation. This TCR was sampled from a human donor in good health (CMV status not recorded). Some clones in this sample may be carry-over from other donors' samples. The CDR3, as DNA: TGTGCCAGCGCCTACCAAGGACTAGCGGCTTACAATGAGCAGTTCTTC. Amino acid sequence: CASAYQGLAAYNEQFF.